Presented here are 25 T cell receptor beta chains from one specimen sequenced in a study of radiotherapy plus CTLA-4 blockade in lung cancer. Generated by immunoSEQ multiplex PCR, the TCRdb table keeps only in-frame clones and is missing some. The sample includes some 50,000 clones, roughly 81% of them seen just once. The material was peripheral blood, obtained from a patient treated with radiotherapy plus ipilimumab. All receptors come from a human donor with non-small cell lung cancer whose response to radiotherapy plus ipilimumab could not be evaluated.

This clone turned up a few times. The V call is TRBV7-8, the J call TRBJ1-5; D ambiguous. Trimming took 2 bases from V and 0 from J, leaving 20 bases between them. This CDR3 has 19 amino acids. In germline, CDR1 is SGHVS, CDR2 FQNEAQ. This CDR3 reads CASSLQQRGLRNSNQPQHF. CDR3 sequence (DNA): TGTGCCAGCAGCTTACAACAGCGCGGGTTACGGAATAGCAATCAGCCCCAGCATTTT.

The chain uses TRBV7-2 and TRBJ1-5; D not certain. CDR1 SGHTA and CDR2 FQGNSA come from the germline V gene. V was shortened by 3 bases and J by 5 bases, with 14 bases between the two germline ends. The CDR3 sequence is 15 residues long. The CDR3 DNA reads as TGTGCCAGCAGCTTGGAGTACGGTTCAGATCAGCCCCAGCATTTT. Protein sequence: CASSLEYGSDQPQHF. Full variable domain (outside the CDR3, taken from reference TRBV7-2 and TRBJ1-5): GAGVSQSPSNKVTEKGKDVELRCDPISGHTALYWYRQSLGQGLEFLIYFQGNSAPDKSGLPSDRFSAERTGGSVSTLTIQRTQQEDSAVYLCASSLEYGSDQPQHFGDGTRLSIL.

The chain is built from TRBV14 and TRBJ2-3, with D possibly TRBD1 on 5 matching bases. This CDR3 is 15 amino acids long. The germline V gene encodes CDR1 SGHDN and CDR2 FVKESK. Trimming shortened V by 1 base and J by 3 bases, and 11 bases separated the two germline ends. The CDR3 coding sequence is TGTGCCAGCAGCCAAGGATTGACAGAAACAGATACGCAGTATTTT. This codes for CASSQGLTETDTQYF.

The chain couples TRBV7-3 to TRBJ1-2; D is undetermined. This CDR3 is built from 14 residues. Trimming took off 5 bases at V and 2 bases at J, with 12 bases between the two ends. Germline V gene data show CDR1 as SGHTA and CDR2 as FQGTGA. CDR3 loop: CASSPSGQNYGYTF. The CDR3 DNA reads TGTGCCAGCAGCCCCAGTGGCCAGAACTATGGCTACACCTTC.

The chain combines TRBV7-2 with TRBJ2-1; D is unclear. V shed 2 bases and J shed 5 bases, with 7 bases lying between them. CDR3 length equals 13 residues. Germline loops: CDR1 SGHTA, CDR2 FQGNSA. Here the CDR3 DNA reads TGTGCCAGCAGCTTATCTAGAAACAATGAGCAGTTCTTC. Amino acids: CASSLSRNNEQFF.

This chain joins TRBV4-3 and TRBJ1-5, with D possibly matching TRBD1 (5 bases). This CDR3 has 16 residues. Germline V gene lookup returns CDR1 LGHNA and CDR2 YSLEER. V was pared by 0 bases and J by 1 base, with 10 bases between. This CDR3 is CASSQEFQGSNQPQHF. The CDR3 bases are TGCGCCAGCAGCCAAGAGTTCCAGGGAAGCAATCAGCCCCAGCATTTT.

CDR3 protein: CASSLTGPYGYTF. The CDR3 DNA sequence: TGTGCCAGCAGTTTGACAGGTCCCTATGGCTACACCTTC. This chain joins TRBV28 and TRBJ1-2; tentatively, D is TRBD1 (6 bases). The germline gives CDR1 MDHEN, CDR2 SYDVKM. V gave up 3 bases and J gave up 4 bases, with 9 bases separating them. CDR3 length: 13 residues.

The chain carries TRBV2 and TRBJ2-2, with D perhaps matching TRBD1 (5 bases). Trimming pared 4 bases from V and 8 bases from J, leaving 11 bases between. CDR1 and CDR2 from the germline V gene are SNHLY and FYNNEI. The CDR3 is 13 amino acids. In DNA, the CDR3 is TGTGCCAGCAGTGCTGGGGCTTTAGGGGAGCTGTTTTTT. This gives the protein CASSAGALGELFF.

This clone was counted only a few times. This rearrangement joins TRBV6-1 to TRBJ2-1, with D possibly being TRBD2 (8 bases). CDR3 length: 14 amino acids. The germline V and J ends were trimmed by 10 bases and 8 bases, with 21 bases remaining between them. Germline CDR1 is MNHNS and CDR2 is SASEGT. This chain's CDR3 is CATGGRGRPDEQFF. DNA of the CDR3: TGTGCCACGGGGGGGAGGGGGCGTCCGGATGAGCAGTTCTTC.

The chain links TRBV28 to TRBJ2-1; the D gene is possibly TRBD2 (6 bases). The germline CDR1 and CDR2 sequences are MDHEN and SYDVKM. The V end was cut by 5 bases, the J end by 2 bases, with 16 bases between. This CDR3 comprises 16 residues. The CDR3 is CASSQRLVGTYNEQFF. The CDR3 nucleotides read TGTGCCAGCAGTCAAAGACTAGTAGGAACCTACAATGAGCAGTTCTTC.

The chain is built from TRBV9 and TRBJ2-3; the match to TRBD2 covers 10 bases. Per germline, CDR1 SGDLS and CDR2 YYNGEE. The CDR3 runs to 18 residues. V gave up 0 bases and J gave up 1 base; unmatched junction bases: 8. The CDR3 bases are TGTGCCAGCAGCGTAGCCCCACTAGCGGGGCTCCGCACAGATACGCAGTATTTT. This gives the protein CASSVAPLAGLRTDTQYF.

The gene calls are TRBV9 and TRBJ2-7, with 8 bases matching TRBD2. The trim removed 4 bases at V and 2 bases at J, leaving 5 bases unmatched. This CDR3 is 14 amino acids long. Germline CDR1 is SGDLS and CDR2 is YYNGEE. The CDR3 bases are TGTGCCAGCAGCCCGGCGGGAGGCCCCTACGAGCAGTACTTC. This encodes CASSPAGGPYEQYF.

The chain couples TRBV7-2 to TRBJ1-1; D gene uncertain. The CDR3 totals 14 residues. Deletions cut 2 bases from V and 1 base from J, with 8 bases between. CDR1 and CDR2 (germline): SGHTA, FQGNSA. This chain's CDR3 is CASSLNSWNTEAFF. DNA of the CDR3: TGTGCCAGCAGCTTAAATTCTTGGAACACTGAAGCTTTCTTT.

V and J are TRBV27 and TRBJ1-5, with TRBD1 as a possible D gene (6 bases). The CDR3 contains 14 residues. The ends were cut back, 5 bases at V and 3 bases at J, with 11 bases in the middle. Germline CDR1 is MNHEY and CDR2 is SMNVEV (reference sequence). The CDR3 sequence: CASSPQGYNQPQHF. DNA of the CDR3: TGTGCCAGCAGTCCTCAGGGGTACAATCAGCCCCAGCATTTT.

This clone occurred once. The chain carries TRBV5-1 and TRBJ1-2; D ambiguous. The CDR3 sequence is 14 residues long. V was trimmed by 4 bases and J by 5 bases, leaving 15 bases between them. Germline CDR1 is SGHRS and CDR2 is YFSETQ. The DNA of the CDR3 is TGCGCCAGCAGCATGCTGGACCGGGGTTATGGCTACACCTTC. Amino acid sequence: CASSMLDRGYGYTF.

The gene calls are TRBV9 and TRBJ1-4; 7 bases align to TRBD1. CDR1 SGDLS and CDR2 YYNGEE come from the germline V gene. The V segment lost 4 bases and the J segment 2 bases; nucleotides outside the gene matches: 8. The length of the CDR3 is 16 residues. CDR3 loop: CASSPGQTTTNEKLFF. The DNA of the CDR3 is TGTGCCAGCAGCCCGGGACAGACGACCACTAATGAAAAACTGTTTTTT. Combining the CDR3 with reference TRBV9 and TRBJ1-4 gives the whole variable domain DSGVTQTPKHLITATGQRVTLRCSPRSGDLSVYWYQQSLDQGLQFLIQYYNGEERAKGNILERFSAQQFPDLHSELNLSSLELGDSALYFCASSPGQTTTNEKLFFGSGTQLSVL.

The gene calls are TRBV15 and TRBJ2-1; 8 nucleotides align to TRBD2. J was trimmed by 4 bases and V by 9 bases; bases with no gene match: 8. Germline CDR1 reads LNHNV; CDR2 reads YYDKDF (reference sequence). The CDR3 covers 14 residues. The CDR3 region is CATRSGSLYNEQFF. The CDR3 DNA is TGTGCCACTAGAAGCGGGAGTCTATACAATGAGCAGTTCTTC.

The chain couples TRBV28 to TRBJ2-3, with 9 bases that match TRBD2. The CDR3 is 15 residues long. V shed 5 bases, J shed 2 bases, and the junction held 5 bases outside the gene matches. The germline V gene has CDR1 MDHEN and CDR2 SYDVKM. CDR3 amino acids: CASSRLAGYTDTQYF. In DNA, the CDR3 is TGTGCCAGCAGTCGGCTAGCGGGGTACACAGATACGCAGTATTTT.

The chain links TRBV5-1 to TRBJ2-5; 12 bases are shared with TRBD2. The germline V gene encodes CDR1 SGHRS and CDR2 YFSETQ. CDR3 length: 15 amino acids. J was trimmed by 4 bases and V by 4 bases; bases with no gene match: 5. CDR3 region: CASSLAGGQGETQYF. The CDR3 region has the DNA TGCGCCAGCAGCCTAGCGGGAGGGCAGGGAGAGACCCAGTACTTC.

In its sample, this clone was seen once. The chain couples TRBV19 to TRBJ1-2, with 8 bases fitting TRBD1. CDR1 LNHDA and CDR2 SQIVND come from the germline V gene (reference sequence). V lost 9 bases and J lost 4; bases outside the gene matches: 10. The CDR3 has 14 residues. The CDR3 loop is CASNRGSMSYGYTF. CDR3 bases: TGTGCCAGCAACAGGGGGTCAATGAGCTATGGCTACACCTTC.

The chain employs TRBV9 and TRBJ2-2; 8 nucleotides line up with TRBD1. Germline V gene sequence: CDR1 SGDLS, CDR2 YYNGEE. The CDR3 covers 16 residues. The junction had 5 bases not matched to a gene; V was cut back by 3 bases and J by 1 base. Here the CDR3 DNA reads TGTGCCAGCAGCGGACGACAGGGGATGAACACCGGGGAGCTGTTTTTT. This translates into CASSGRQGMNTGELFF.

The gene calls are TRBV5-4 and TRBJ2-1, with a possible D match to TRBD2 (6 bases). The germline V gene has CDR1 SGHNT and CDR2 YYREEE (reference sequence). V lost 0 bases and J lost 7, with 11 bases in between. This CDR3 is built from 14 residues. The CDR3 spells CASSLVGSWNEQFF. DNA for the CDR3: TGTGCCAGCAGCTTGGTCGGGAGCTGGAATGAGCAGTTCTTC.

This clone was recorded a few times. The chain carries TRBV6-1 and TRBJ2-5; tentatively, D is TRBD1 (5 bases). With 5 bases removed from V and 4 bases from J, the gap between germline ends came to 14 bases. The length of the CDR3 is 14 residues. Germline V gene data show CDR1 as MNHNS and CDR2 as SASEGT. CDR3 amino acids: CASSMGAGRETQYF. CDR3 in DNA: TGTGCCAGCAGTATGGGCGCAGGGCGAGAGACCCAGTACTTC.

This chain links TRBV7-9 with TRBJ1-5, with no clear D. Trimming cost V 1 base and J 3 bases, with 10 bases left between them. This CDR3 has 15 amino acids. Per germline, CDR1 SEHNR and CDR2 FQNEAQ (reference sequence). The CDR3 is CASSLGGETNQPQHF. Written as DNA, the CDR3 is TGTGCCAGCAGCTTAGGCGGCGAAACCAATCAGCCCCAGCATTTT.

As concerns this clone: Other nucleotide sequences in the sample specify the same CDR3. The rearrangement uses TRBV13 and TRBJ1-5; TRBD1 is a possible D gene (5 bases). Germline CDR1 and CDR2: PRHDT and FYEKMQ (reference sequence). Trimming removed 0 bases at V and 3 bases at J, with 15 bases between. This CDR3 comprises 17 residues. CDR3 loop: CASSLGGQGSPNQPQHF. CDR3 bases: TGTGCCAGCAGCTTAGGCGGGCAGGGAAGCCCCAATCAGCCCCAGCATTTT.